Following are 9 T cell receptor beta chains from one sample sequenced in a study of shared clonotypes between healthy human individuals. Here immunoSEQ multiplex PCR was the method, and the copy in TCRdb shows in-frame clones only, minus some. The sample contains just over 2,000,000 clones, 85% to 95% of which appear only once. Naive CD8 cells comprised CD45RO-negative, CCR7-positively selected cells, excluding terminally differentiated effector memory CD45RA+ cells. Sequencing was carried out using naive CD8+ T cells sorted from blood. The origin of the receptors is a man aged 18 to 30 in good health.

This clone was observed once. This CDR3 is also generated by other DNA sequences in the sample. The chain is built from TRBV20-1 and TRBJ2-5; D is unresolved. In germline, CDR1 is DFQATT, CDR2 SNEGSKA (reference sequence). Deletions cut 1 base from V and 5 bases from J, with 2 bases between. The CDR3 extends over 10 amino acids. The CDR3 is CSARGETQYF. The CDR3 DNA reads as TGCAGTGCTAGAGGGGAGACCCAGTACTTC.

The V and J genes are TRBV18 and TRBJ1-2; a weak D match, TRBD1 (6 bases). V was pared by 3 bases and J by 7 bases, with 24 bases between. Germline CDR1 reads KGHSH; CDR2 reads LQKENI. The CDR3 contains 17 residues. The chain's CDR3 is CASSPSEGEGVFGGYTF. The CDR3 region has the DNA TGTGCCAGCTCACCTTCGGAAGGAGAGGGGGTTTTTGGTGGCTACACCTTC. The whole variable domain, remainder taken from reference TRBV18 and TRBJ1-2, is NAGVMQNPRHLVRRRGQEARLRCSPMKGHSHVYWYRQLPEEGLKFMVYLQKENIIDESGMPKERFSAEFPKEGPSILRIQQVVRGDSAAYFCASSPSEGEGVFGGYTFGSGTRLTVV.

This chain uses TRBV6-1 with TRBJ2-2; the D gene is possibly TRBD2 (6 bases). V was cut by 3 bases and J by 4 bases, with 15 bases left in between. The CDR3 consists of 16 residues. The germline V gene has CDR1 MNHNS and CDR2 SASEGT. CDR3 in amino acids: CASSELKGGGTGELFF. DNA for the CDR3: TGTGCCAGCAGTGAGCTCAAGGGAGGTGGCACCGGGGAGCTGTTTTTT.

The genes are TRBV5-4 and TRBJ2-7; D gene ambiguous. The CDR3 length is 13 residues. Per the germline V gene, CDR1 is SGHNT and CDR2 is YYREEE (reference sequence). Trimming left V 0 bases short and J 11 bases short, with 15 bases between. The CDR3: CASSLAHFPVEYF. CDR3 DNA sequence: TGTGCCAGCAGCTTGGCCCACTTTCCGGTGGAGTACTTC.

The chain carries TRBV27 and TRBJ2-3, with 9 bases aligning to TRBD2. In germline, CDR1 is MNHEY, CDR2 SMNVEV (reference sequence). The CDR3 contains 16 residues. The V and J ends lost 2 bases and 6 bases, in that order; junction bases with no gene match: 9. The CDR3 region is CASSLPREGLLDTQYF. The DNA for the CDR3 is TGTGCCAGCAGTTTACCGCGGGAGGGATTACTTGATACGCAGTATTTT.

This chain joins TRBV13 and TRBJ2-5; 14 nucleotides align to TRBD2. In germline, CDR1 is PRHDT, CDR2 FYEKMQ (reference sequence). This CDR3 region has 17 residues. J gave up 3 bases and V 4 bases, and 7 bases lay outside the gene matches. The CDR3 here is CASSSGLAGVIEETQYF. As DNA, the CDR3 is TGTGCCAGCAGCTCGGGACTAGCGGGAGTTATCGAAGAGACCCAGTACTTC.

The table lists this clone with a count of one. The chain's CDR3 is CASSHGTSGGSYNEQFF. The CDR3 DNA sequence: TGTGCCAGCAGCCATGGGACTAGCGGGGGATCCTACAATGAGCAGTTCTTC. The chain joins TRBV7-9 to TRBJ2-1; TRBD2 matches 14 bases. Trimming removed 5 bases from V and 1 base from J; junction bases left unmatched: 4. CDR3 length: 17 residues. CDR1 and CDR2 from the germline V gene are SEHNR and FQNEAQ (reference sequence).

Comments on this clone: This same CDR3 is encoded by further DNA sequences in the sample. J is TRBJ2-7 and V is TRBV10-2; 7 nucleotides line up with TRBD1. The CDR3 is 12 amino acids. Germline-derived CDR1 and CDR2 are WSHSY and SAAADI. V trimming: 4 bases; J trimming: 3 bases; junction bases outside the gene matches: 0. This CDR3 reads CASSGDSYEQYF. The CDR3 nucleotides are TGCGCCAGCAGTGGGGACAGCTACGAGCAGTACTTC.

This clone was seen more than once but under ten times. The chain has TRBV9 and TRBJ1-1, with D tentatively TRBD1 (6 bases). Between the trimmed V and J ends, which lost 0 bases and 11 bases, there was a span of 17 bases. The germline V gene encodes CDR1 SGDLS and CDR2 YYNGEE. CDR3 length: 14 amino acids. CDR3 amino acids: CASSVGAGAENAFF. CDR3 sequence (DNA): TGTGCCAGCAGCGTAGGGGCAGGGGCGGAAAATGCTTTCTTT. The whole variable domain, filled in from reference TRBV9 and TRBJ1-1, reads DSGVTQTPKHLITATGQRVTLRCSPRSGDLSVYWYQQSLDQGLQFLIQYYNGEERAKGNILERFSAQQFPDLHSELNLSSLELGDSALYFCASSVGAGAENAFFGQGTRLTVV.